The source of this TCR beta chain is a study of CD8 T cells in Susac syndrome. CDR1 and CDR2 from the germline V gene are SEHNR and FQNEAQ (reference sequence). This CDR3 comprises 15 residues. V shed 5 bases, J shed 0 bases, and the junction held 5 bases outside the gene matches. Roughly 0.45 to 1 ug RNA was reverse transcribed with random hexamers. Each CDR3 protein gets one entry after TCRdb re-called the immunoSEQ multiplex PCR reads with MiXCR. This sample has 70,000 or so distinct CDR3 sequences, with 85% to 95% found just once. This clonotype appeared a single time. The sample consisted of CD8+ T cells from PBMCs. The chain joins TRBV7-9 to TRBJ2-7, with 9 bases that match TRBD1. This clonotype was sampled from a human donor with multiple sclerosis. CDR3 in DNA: TGTGCCAGCAGCCGCCCGGGACAGGGCTCCTACGAGCAGTACTTC. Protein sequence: CASSRPGQGSYEQYF.